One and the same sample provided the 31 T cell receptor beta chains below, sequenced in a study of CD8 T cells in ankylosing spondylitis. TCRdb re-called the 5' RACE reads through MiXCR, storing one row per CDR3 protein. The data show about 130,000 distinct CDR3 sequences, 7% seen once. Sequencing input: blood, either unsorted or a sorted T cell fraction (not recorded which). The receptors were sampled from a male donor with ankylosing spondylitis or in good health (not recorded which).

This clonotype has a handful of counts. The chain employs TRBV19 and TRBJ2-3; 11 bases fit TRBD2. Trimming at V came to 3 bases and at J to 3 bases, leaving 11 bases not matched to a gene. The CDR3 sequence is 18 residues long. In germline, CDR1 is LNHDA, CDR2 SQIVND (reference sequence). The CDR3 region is CASSIGLAGGAGTDTQYF. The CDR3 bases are TGTGCCAGTAGTATTGGTCTAGCGGGGGGAGCCGGGACAGATACGCAGTATTTT.

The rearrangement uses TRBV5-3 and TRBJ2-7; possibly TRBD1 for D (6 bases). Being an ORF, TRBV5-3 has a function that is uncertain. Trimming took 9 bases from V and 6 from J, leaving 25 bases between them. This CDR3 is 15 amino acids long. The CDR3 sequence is CAMSPELLRGSEQYF. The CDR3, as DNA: TGTGCCATGAGCCCTGAGCTCCTCAGGGGCTCCGAGCAGTACTTC.

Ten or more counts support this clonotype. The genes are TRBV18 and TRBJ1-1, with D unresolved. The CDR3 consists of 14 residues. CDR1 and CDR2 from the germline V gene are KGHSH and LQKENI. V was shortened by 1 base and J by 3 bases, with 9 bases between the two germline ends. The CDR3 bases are TGTGCCAGCTCACCACAGGGCGATGACACTGAAGCTTTCTTT. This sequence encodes CASSPQGDDTEAFF.

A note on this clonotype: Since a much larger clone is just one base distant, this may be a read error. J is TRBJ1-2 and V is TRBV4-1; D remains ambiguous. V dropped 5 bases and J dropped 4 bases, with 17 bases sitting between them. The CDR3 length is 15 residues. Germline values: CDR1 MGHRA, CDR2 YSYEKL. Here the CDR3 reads CASSVALVGSYGYTF. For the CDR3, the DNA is TGCGCCAGCAGCGTTGCCCTGGTGGGGTCCTATGGCTACACCTTC.

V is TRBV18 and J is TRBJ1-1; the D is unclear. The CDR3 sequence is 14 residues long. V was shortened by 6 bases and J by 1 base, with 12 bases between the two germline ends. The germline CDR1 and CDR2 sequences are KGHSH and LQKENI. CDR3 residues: CASSQRLGNTEAFF. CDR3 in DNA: TGTGCCAGCTCGCAAAGACTGGGGAACACTGAAGCTTTCTTT.

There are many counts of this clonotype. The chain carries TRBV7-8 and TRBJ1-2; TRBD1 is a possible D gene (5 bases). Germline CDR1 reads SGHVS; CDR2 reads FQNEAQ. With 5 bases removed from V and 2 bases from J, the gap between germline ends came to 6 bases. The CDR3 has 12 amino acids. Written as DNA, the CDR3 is TGTGCCAGCAGCCAGGGAAACTATGGCTACACCTTC. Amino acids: CASSQGNYGYTF.

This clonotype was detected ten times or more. The CDR3 protein is CASTQGWSTDTQYF. CDR3 in DNA: TGTGCCAGCACTCAGGGTTGGAGCACAGATACGCAGTATTTT. The V gene is TRBV12-3 or TRBV12-4, the J gene TRBJ2-3; D might be TRBD1 (5 bases). CDR3 length: 14 amino acids. V dropped 7 bases and J dropped 0 bases, with 11 bases sitting between them.

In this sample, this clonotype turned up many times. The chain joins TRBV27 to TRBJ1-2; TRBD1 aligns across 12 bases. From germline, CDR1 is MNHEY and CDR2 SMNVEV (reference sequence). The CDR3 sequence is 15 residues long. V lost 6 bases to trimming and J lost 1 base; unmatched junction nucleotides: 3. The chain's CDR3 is CASRGQGAFNYGYTF. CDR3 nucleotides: TGTGCCAGCAGGGGACAGGGGGCCTTTAACTATGGCTACACCTTC.

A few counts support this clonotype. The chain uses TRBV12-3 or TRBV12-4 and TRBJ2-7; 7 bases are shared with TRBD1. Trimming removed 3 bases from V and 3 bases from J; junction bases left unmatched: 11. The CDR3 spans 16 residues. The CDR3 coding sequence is TGTGCCAGCAGTTTCCCACCGGGACAGACCCTCTACGAGCAGTACTTC. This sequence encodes CASSFPPGQTLYEQYF.

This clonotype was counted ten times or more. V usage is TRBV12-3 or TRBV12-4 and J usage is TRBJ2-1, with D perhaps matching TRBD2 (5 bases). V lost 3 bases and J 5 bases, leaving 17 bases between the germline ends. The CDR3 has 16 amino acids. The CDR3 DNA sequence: TGTGCCAGCAGTTTGCTTCAGGCCGGGAAAAACAATGAGCAGTTCTTC. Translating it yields CASSLLQAGKNNEQFF.

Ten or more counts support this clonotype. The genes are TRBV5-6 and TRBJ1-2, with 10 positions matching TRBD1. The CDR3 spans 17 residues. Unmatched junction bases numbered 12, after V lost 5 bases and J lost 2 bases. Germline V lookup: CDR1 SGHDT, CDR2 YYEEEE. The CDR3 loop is CASRWTGGTNVNYGYTF. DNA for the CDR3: TGTGCCAGCAGGTGGACAGGGGGGACGAACGTGAACTATGGCTACACCTTC.

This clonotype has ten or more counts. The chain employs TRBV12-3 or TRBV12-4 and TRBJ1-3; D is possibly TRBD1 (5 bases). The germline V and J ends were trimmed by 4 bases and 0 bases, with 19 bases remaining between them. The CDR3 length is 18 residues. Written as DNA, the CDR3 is TGTGCCAGCAGTTCCCTGTGGGAATACAGGAGCTCTGGAAACACCATATATTTT. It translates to CASSSLWEYRSSGNTIYF.

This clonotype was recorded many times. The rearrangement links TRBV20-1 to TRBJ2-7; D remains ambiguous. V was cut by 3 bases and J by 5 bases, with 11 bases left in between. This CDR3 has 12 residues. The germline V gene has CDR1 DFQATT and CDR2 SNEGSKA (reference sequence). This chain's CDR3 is CSARGRVHEQYF. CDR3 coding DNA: TGCAGTGCTAGGGGTAGGGTCCACGAGCAGTACTTC.

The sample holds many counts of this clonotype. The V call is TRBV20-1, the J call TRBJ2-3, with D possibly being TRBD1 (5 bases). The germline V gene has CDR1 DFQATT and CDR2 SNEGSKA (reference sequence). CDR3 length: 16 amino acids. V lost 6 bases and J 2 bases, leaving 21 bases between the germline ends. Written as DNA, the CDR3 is TGCAGTGCCGACCCCGCGACAGCCGACATCACAGATACGCAGTATTTT. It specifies CSADPATADITDTQYF.

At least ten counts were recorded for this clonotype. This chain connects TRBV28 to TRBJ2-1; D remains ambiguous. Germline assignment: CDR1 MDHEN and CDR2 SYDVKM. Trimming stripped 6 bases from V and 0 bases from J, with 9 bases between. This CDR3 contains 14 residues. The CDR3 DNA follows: TGTGCCAGCAGGTTGACTGGCTCCTACAATGAGCAGTTCTTC. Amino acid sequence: CASRLTGSYNEQFF. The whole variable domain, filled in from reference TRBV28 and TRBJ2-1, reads DVKVTQSSRYLVKRTGEKVFLECVQDMDHENMFWYRQDPGLGLRLIYFSYDVKMKEKGDIPEGYSVSREKKERFSLILESASTNQTSMYLCASRLTGSYNEQFFGPGTRLTVL.

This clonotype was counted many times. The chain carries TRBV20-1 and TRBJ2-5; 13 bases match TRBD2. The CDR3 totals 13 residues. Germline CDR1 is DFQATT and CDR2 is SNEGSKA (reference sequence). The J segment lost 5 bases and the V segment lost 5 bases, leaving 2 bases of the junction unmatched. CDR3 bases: TGCAGTGCTTTGGGACTAGCGGGGGAGACCCAGTACTTC. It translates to CSALGLAGETQYF.

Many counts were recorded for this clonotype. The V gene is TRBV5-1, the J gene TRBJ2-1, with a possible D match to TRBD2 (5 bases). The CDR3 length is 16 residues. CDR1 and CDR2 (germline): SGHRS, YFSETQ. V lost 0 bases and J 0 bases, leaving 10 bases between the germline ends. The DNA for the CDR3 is TGCGCCAGCAGCTTGGAAGGCGGGTACTCCTACAATGAGCAGTTCTTC. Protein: CASSLEGGYSYNEQFF. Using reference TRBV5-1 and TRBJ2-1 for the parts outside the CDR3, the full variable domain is KAGVTQTPRYLIKTRGQQVTLSCSPISGHRSVSWYQQTPGQGLQFLFEYFSETQRNKGNFPGRFSGRQFSNSRSEMNVSTLELGDSALYLCASSLEGGYSYNEQFFGPGTRLTVL.

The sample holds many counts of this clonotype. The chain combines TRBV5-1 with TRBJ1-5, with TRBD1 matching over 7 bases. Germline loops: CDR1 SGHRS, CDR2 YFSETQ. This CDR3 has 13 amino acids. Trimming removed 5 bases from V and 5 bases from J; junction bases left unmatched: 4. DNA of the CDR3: TGCGCCAGCAGAGGGGGCGGAGATCAGCCCCAGCATTTT. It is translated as CASRGGGDQPQHF.

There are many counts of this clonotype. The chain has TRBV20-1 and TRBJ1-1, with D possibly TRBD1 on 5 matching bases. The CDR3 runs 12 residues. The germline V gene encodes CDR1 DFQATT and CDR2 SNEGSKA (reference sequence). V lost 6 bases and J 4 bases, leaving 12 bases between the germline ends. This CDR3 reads CSASHRFTEAFF. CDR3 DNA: TGCAGTGCCTCCCACAGGTTCACTGAAGCTTTCTTT.

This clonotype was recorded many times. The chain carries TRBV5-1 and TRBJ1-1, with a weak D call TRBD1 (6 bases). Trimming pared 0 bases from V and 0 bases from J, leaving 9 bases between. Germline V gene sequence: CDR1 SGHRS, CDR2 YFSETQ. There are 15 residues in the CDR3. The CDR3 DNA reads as TGCGCCAGCAGCTTGGAGGAGGGGGTGAACACTGAAGCTTTCTTT. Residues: CASSLEEGVNTEAFF. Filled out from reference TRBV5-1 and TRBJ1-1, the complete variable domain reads KAGVTQTPRYLIKTRGQQVTLSCSPISGHRSVSWYQQTPGQGLQFLFEYFSETQRNKGNFPGRFSGRQFSNSRSEMNVSTLELGDSALYLCASSLEEGVNTEAFFGQGTRLTVV.

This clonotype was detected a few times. CDR3 protein: CASSLSQGKEAFF. The CDR3 region has the DNA TGTGCCAGCAGCCTGTCGCAAGGGAAAGAAGCTTTCTTT. This sequence joins TRBV7-8 and TRBJ1-1; D unclear. V gave up 5 bases and J gave up 8 bases, with 15 bases separating them. The CDR3 loop spans 13 amino acids. Germline V gene sequence: CDR1 SGHVS, CDR2 FQNEAQ. Combining the CDR3 with reference TRBV7-8 and TRBJ1-1 gives the whole variable domain GAGVSQSPRYKVAKRGQDVALRCDPISGHVSLFWYQQALGQGPEFLTYFQNEAQLDKSGLPSDRFFAERPEGSVSTLKIQRTQQEDSAVYLCASSLSQGKEAFFGQGTRLTVV.

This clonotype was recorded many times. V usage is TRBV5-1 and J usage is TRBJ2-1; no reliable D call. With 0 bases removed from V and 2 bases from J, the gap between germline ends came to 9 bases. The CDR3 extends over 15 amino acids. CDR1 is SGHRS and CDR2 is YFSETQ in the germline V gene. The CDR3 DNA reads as TGCGCCAGCAGCTTGGCCTGGGTAACCTACAATGAGCAGTTCTTC. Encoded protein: CASSLAWVTYNEQFF.

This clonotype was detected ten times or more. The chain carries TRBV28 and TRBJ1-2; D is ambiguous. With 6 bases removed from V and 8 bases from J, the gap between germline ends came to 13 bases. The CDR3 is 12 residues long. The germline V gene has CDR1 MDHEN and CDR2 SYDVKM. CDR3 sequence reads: CASSDTTEGYTF. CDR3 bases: TGTGCCAGCAGCGACACTACGGAGGGCTACACCTTC.

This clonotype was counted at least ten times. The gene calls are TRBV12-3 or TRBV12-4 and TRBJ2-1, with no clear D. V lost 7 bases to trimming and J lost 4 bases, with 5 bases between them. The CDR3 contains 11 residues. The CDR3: CASTEYNEQFF. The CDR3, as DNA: TGTGCCAGCACCGAGTACAATGAGCAGTTCTTC.

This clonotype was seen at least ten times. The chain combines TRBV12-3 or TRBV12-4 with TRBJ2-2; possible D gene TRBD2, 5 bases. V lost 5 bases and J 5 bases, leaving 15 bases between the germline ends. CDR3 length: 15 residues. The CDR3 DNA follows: TGTGCCAGCAGTGCGGGCCTCTCGGATACCGGGGAGCTGTTTTTT. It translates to CASSAGLSDTGELFF.

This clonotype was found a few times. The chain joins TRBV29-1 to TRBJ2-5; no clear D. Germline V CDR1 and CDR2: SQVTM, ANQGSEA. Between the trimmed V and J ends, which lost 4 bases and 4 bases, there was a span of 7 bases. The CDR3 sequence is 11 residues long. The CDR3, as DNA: TGCAGCGTTGGAGGTCGAGAGACCCAGTACTTC. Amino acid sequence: CSVGGRETQYF.

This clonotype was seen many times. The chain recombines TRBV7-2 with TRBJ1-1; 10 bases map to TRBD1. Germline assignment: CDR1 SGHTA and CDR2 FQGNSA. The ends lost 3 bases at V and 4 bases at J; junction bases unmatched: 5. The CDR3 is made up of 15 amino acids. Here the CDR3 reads CASSLEGQGITEAFF. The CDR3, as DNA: TGTGCCAGCAGCTTGGAGGGACAGGGGATCACTGAAGCTTTCTTT.

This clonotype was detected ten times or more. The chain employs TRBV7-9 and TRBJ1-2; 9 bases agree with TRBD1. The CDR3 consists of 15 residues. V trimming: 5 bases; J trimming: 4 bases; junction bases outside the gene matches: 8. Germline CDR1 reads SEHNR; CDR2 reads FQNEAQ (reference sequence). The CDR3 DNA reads TGTGCCAGCAGCGATACGGACAGGGGATTCTATGGCTACACCTTC. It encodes CASSDTDRGFYGYTF.

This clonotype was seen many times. CDR3 residues: CASSFGQGTLDNEQFF. The CDR3 DNA sequence: TGTGCCAGCAGCTTCGGACAGGGGACTTTAGACAATGAGCAGTTCTTC. The rearrangement joins TRBV5-4 to TRBJ2-1; TRBD1 matches 9 bases. The germline gives CDR1 SGHNT, CDR2 YYREEE (reference sequence). The V and J ends lost 2 bases and 5 bases, in that order; junction bases with no gene match: 8. This CDR3 has 16 amino acids.

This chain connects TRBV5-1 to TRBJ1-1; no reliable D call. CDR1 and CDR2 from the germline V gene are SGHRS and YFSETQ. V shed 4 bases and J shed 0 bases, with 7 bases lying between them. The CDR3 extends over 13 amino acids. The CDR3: CASSPAMNTEAFF. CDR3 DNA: TGCGCCAGCAGCCCGGCTATGAACACTGAAGCTTTCTTT.

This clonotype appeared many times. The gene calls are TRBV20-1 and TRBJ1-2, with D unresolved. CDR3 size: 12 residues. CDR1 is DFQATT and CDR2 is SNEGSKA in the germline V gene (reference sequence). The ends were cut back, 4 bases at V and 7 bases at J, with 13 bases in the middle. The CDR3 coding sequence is TGCAGTGCTACCACCGACGAGGCTGGCTACACCTTC. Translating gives CSATTDEAGYTF.